Listed below are T cell receptor beta chains from one sample, sequenced in a study of blood T cell repertoires in COVID-19. Profiling relied on immunoSEQ multiplex PCR, and the TCRdb table lists in-frame clones only, not all of them. The repertoire includes roughly 86,000 clones, around nine tenths of them detected once, and around 5.3% sits in the top ten. The material sequenced was peripheral blood. The receptors originated from a man in his forties with acute or convalescent COVID-19. Each CDR3 is given with its conserved first and last residue. D genes are given only for firm matches. Size is omitted from some rows. Given values are once, few, many or a class for expanded clones.

CDR3 protein	CDR3 DNA	clone size	V gene	J gene	D gene
CASSQGTSSYNEQFF	TGTGCCAGCTCACAGGGGACTAGTTCGTACAATGAGCAGTTCTTC	NA	TRBV18	TRBJ2-1	TRBD2
CASNIQGLHGQPQHF	TGTGCCAGCAACATACAGGGCCTCCACGGTCAGCCCCAGCATTTT	NA	TRBV5-6	TRBJ1-5	NA
CASSLQGYNEKLFF	TGTGCCAGCAGCTTACAGGGGTATAATGAAAAACTGTTTTTT	NA	TRBV27	TRBJ1-4	TRBD1
CASSLAEETQYF	TGCGCCAGCAGCTTGGCCGAAGAGACCCAGTACTTC	NA	TRBV5-1	TRBJ2-5	NA
CAWSSPPGDQPQHF	TGTGCCTGGAGTAGCCCCCCGGGGGATCAGCCCCAGCATTTT	NA	TRBV30	TRBJ1-5	NA
CASSEPGQGSSGNTEAFF	TGTGCCAGCAGTGAACCGGGACAGGGATCGTCGGGGAACACTGAAGCTTTCTTT	NA	TRBV2	TRBJ1-1	TRBD1
CASSSSGVGAFF	TGTGCCAGCAGTTCATCCGGGGTGGGGGCTTTCTTT	NA	TRBV12-3/TRBV12-4	TRBJ1-1	NA
CASSLQPGTDTQYF	TGCGCCAGCAGCTTGCAACCGGGCACAGATACGCAGTATTTT	NA	TRBV5-1	TRBJ2-3	NA
CASSPSGGTTAFF	TGTGCCAGCAGCCCTAGCGGGGGGACAACAGCTTTCTTT	few	TRBV3-1/TRBV3-2	TRBJ1-1	NA
CASSSRSGGIAEKLFF	TGTGCCAGCAGCTCCCGTTCAGGGGGCATTGCTGAAAAACTGTTTTTT	NA	TRBV2	TRBJ1-4	TRBD1
CASSSFGTGDNNEQFF	TGTGCCAGCAGTTCGTTTGGGACAGGGGATAACAATGAGCAGTTCTTC	many	TRBV27	TRBJ2-1	TRBD1
CASSSVGGSYEQYF	TGTGCCAGCAGCTCGGTCGGGGGGTCCTACGAGCAGTACTTC	NA	TRBV11-2	TRBJ2-7	TRBD2
CASSGGTGRSQETQYF	TGTGCCAGCAGTGGGGGGACAGGGAGGTCCCAAGAGACCCAGTACTTC	NA	TRBV6-1	TRBJ2-5	TRBD1
CASSFGGQETQYF	TGTGCCAGCAGCTTTGGCGGCCAAGAGACCCAGTACTTC	NA	TRBV7-9	TRBJ2-5	NA
CASSVGLGTGQANTEAFF	TGTGCCAGCAGCGTGGGTTTGGGTACGGGACAAGCGAACACTGAAGCTTTCTTT	NA	TRBV9	TRBJ1-1	NA
CATSPQFNYGYTF	TGTGCCACCAGCCCTCAGTTTAATTATGGCTACACCTTC	NA	TRBV15	TRBJ1-2	NA
CAWSEGVGNSPLHF	TGTGCCTGGAGTGAAGGGGTAGGGAATTCACCCCTCCACTTT	NA	TRBV30	TRBJ1-6	NA
CASSLTGSSYNSPLHF	TGTGCCAGCAGCTTAACGGGGAGCTCCTATAATTCACCCCTCCACTTT	NA	TRBV5-5	TRBJ1-6	NA
CASGDRRNYGYTF	TGTGCCAGCGGGGACAGGCGTAACTATGGCTACACCTTC	NA	TRBV27	TRBJ1-2	TRBD1
CASSLPGGRTGELFF	TGTGCCAGCAGCTTACCAGGGGGCCGAACCGGGGAGCTGTTTTTT	NA	TRBV5-4	TRBJ2-2	TRBD1
CASVQGTEAFF	TGTGCTAGTGTTCAAGGGACAGAAGCTTTCTTT	NA	TRBV12-5	TRBJ1-1	NA
CASSLGTGPLNTEAFF	TGTGCCAGCAGCTTAGGGACAGGACCATTGAACACTGAAGCTTTCTTT	NA	TRBV11-2	TRBJ1-1	TRBD1
CASRAGEYTEAFF	TGCGCCAGCCGGGCAGGGGAATACACTGAAGCTTTCTTT	NA	TRBV5-1	TRBJ1-1	NA
CASSRRTSGGAGTQYF	TGTGCCAGCAGCAGAAGGACTAGCGGGGGGGCAGGGACCCAGTACTTC	NA	TRBV7-2	TRBJ2-5	TRBD2
CASSQAGDRTYEQYF	TGTGCCAGCAGCCAAGCTGGGGACAGGACCTACGAGCAGTACTTC	NA	TRBV3-1/TRBV3-2	TRBJ2-7	TRBD1
CASGQPSSGGVRTQYF	TGTGCTAGTGGTCAACCCTCCAGCGGAGGGGTACGCACCCAGTACTTC	NA	TRBV12-5	TRBJ2-5	NA
CASTPEATGELFF	TGTGCCAGCACCCCCGAGGCGACCGGGGAGCTGTTTTTT	NA	TRBV2	TRBJ2-2	NA
CASSLAGGYQPQHF	TGTGCCAGCAGCTTAGCCGGGGGGTATCAGCCCCAGCATTTT	few	TRBV7-9	TRBJ1-5	NA
CASSLDSGFAPYEQYF	TGTGCCAGCAGCTTAGATTCAGGGTTTGCCCCCTACGAGCAGTACTTC	NA	TRBV11-2	TRBJ2-7	NA
CASSQKRDRKKNGELFF	TGTGCCAGCAGCCAAAAACGGGACAGAAAGAAGAACGGGGAGCTGTTTTTT	NA	TRBV21-1	TRBJ2-2	NA
CASSHPGEGNSPLHF	TGTGCCAGCAGTCACCCAGGGGAGGGTAATTCACCCCTCCACTTT	NA	TRBV6-5	TRBJ1-6	NA
CASSLEGGWNTGELFF	TGTGCCAGCAGCCTAGAAGGCGGGTGGAACACCGGGGAGCTGTTTTTT	once	TRBV7-3	TRBJ2-2	NA
CASSGGLEETQYF	TGTGCCAGCAGCGGGGGACTAGAAGAGACCCAGTACTTC	NA	TRBV6-5	TRBJ2-5	TRBD2
CASRGSPTGGFSPLHF	TGTGCCAGCAGGGGATCCCCGACAGGGGGTTTTTCACCCCTCCACTTT	NA	TRBV3-1/TRBV3-2	TRBJ1-6	TRBD1
CASSLQSSGLNTEAFF	TGTGCCAGCTCACTTCAAAGCTCAGGGTTAAACACTGAAGCTTTCTTT	once	TRBV18	TRBJ1-1	NA
CASSMRRDSPLHF	TGTGCCAGCAGCATGAGACGGGATTCACCCCTCCACTTT	NA	TRBV7-3	TRBJ1-6	NA
CASSPWEGGNQPQHF	TGTGCCAGCTCACCATGGGAGGGGGGCAATCAGCCCCAGCATTTT	NA	TRBV18	TRBJ1-5	NA
CSASRGGETQYF	TGCAGTGCTAGTCGGGGGGGAGAGACCCAGTACTTC	once	TRBV20-1	TRBJ2-5	TRBD2
CASSEVGGYTF	TGTGCCAGTAGTGAGGTTGGGGGCTACACCTTC	NA	TRBV19	TRBJ1-2	NA
CAISAGLAGLEGEQYF	TGTGCCATCAGTGCCGGACTAGCGGGGCTTGAAGGCGAGCAGTACTTC	NA	TRBV10-3	TRBJ2-7	TRBD2
CASSVGTGVVQSSYEQYF	TGTGCCAGCAGTGTCGGGACAGGGGTTGTCCAGAGCTCCTACGAGCAGTACTTC	NA	TRBV6-4	TRBJ2-7	TRBD1
CAWSYDRGGEAFF	TGTGCCTGGAGTTATGACAGGGGTGGTGAAGCTTTCTTT	NA	TRBV30	TRBJ1-1	TRBD1
CASSPIQGSNTEAFF	TGTGCCAGCAGCCCAATACAGGGGTCCAACACTGAAGCTTTCTTT	NA	TRBV4-2	TRBJ1-1	TRBD1
CASGFGGNTIYF	TGTGCTAGTGGTTTTGGCGGAAACACCATATATTTT	NA	TRBV12-5	TRBJ1-3	NA
CASRRTGAYGYTF	TGTGCCAGCAGACGGACAGGGGCCTATGGCTACACCTTC	NA	TRBV6-5	TRBJ1-2	TRBD1
CATGRAENEQFF	TGTGCCACCGGCAGGGCAGAGAATGAGCAGTTCTTC	NA	TRBV24-1	TRBJ2-1	NA
CASSFDRDYGYTF	TGTGCCAGCAGCTTTGACAGAGACTATGGCTACACCTTC	NA	TRBV11-2	TRBJ1-2	NA
CASSLQRDQPQHF	TGTGCCAGCTCACTCCAACGGGATCAGCCCCAGCATTTT	NA	TRBV18	TRBJ1-5	NA
CASGLVPRTPGPTEAFF	TGTGCTAGTGGTTTGGTACCTAGAACACCAGGGCCCACTGAAGCTTTCTTT	NA	TRBV12-5	TRBJ1-1	NA
CASGGRVNSPLHF	TGCGCCAGCGGTGGCAGGGTGAATTCACCCCTCCACTTT	NA	TRBV10-2	TRBJ1-6	NA
CASSLRAGGRTDTQYF	TGTGCCAGCAGCCTCCGAGCGGGAGGACGAACAGATACGCAGTATTTT	NA	TRBV5-6	TRBJ2-3	TRBD2
CAWSYRAGGEKLFF	TGTGCCTGGAGTTACAGGGCGGGCGGTGAAAAACTGTTTTTT	once	TRBV30	TRBJ1-4	NA
CASSHPGWDGNTIYF	TGTGCCAGCAGCCATCCAGGGTGGGATGGAAACACCATATATTTT	NA	TRBV3-1/TRBV3-2	TRBJ1-3	NA
CASSQYRDSPLHF	TGTGCCAGCAGCCAATACAGGGACTCACCCCTCCACTTT	NA	TRBV4-2	TRBJ1-6	NA
CASSLPKIGATNEKLFF	TGTGCCAGCAGTCTCCCTAAGATCGGAGCAACTAATGAAAAACTGTTTTTT	NA	TRBV6-2/TRBV6-3	TRBJ1-4	NA
CASGPPTGWGSPLHF	TGTGCTAGTGGTCCCCCGACAGGATGGGGTTCACCCCTCCACTTT	NA	TRBV12-5	TRBJ1-6	NA
CASSLTGGTYNEQFF	TGTGCCAGCAGCTTAACAGGGGGCACCTACAATGAGCAGTTCTTC	NA	TRBV7-3	TRBJ2-1	TRBD1